The 23 T cell receptor beta chains presented below share a single source sample, sequenced in a study of T cells in Graves' hyperthyroidism and ophthalmopathy. RNA transcripts served as the template for amplifying TCR beta CDR3 regions. During a first-round RT-PCR of the TCR CDR3, the HTBI primer set was used. One entry per CDR3 protein, called by TCRdb with MiXCR from the multiplex PCR reads. Of approximately 720,000 distinct CDR3 sequences in the sample, approximately 18% were seen once. The specimen sequenced was blood. These receptors were taken from a woman between 45 and 60 years old with Graves' hyperthyroidism that later progressed to Graves' ophthalmopathy.

This clonotype appeared many times. CDR3 protein: CASRRVDRNTEAFF. The CDR3 bases are TGTGCCAGCAGGCGGGTCGACAGGAACACTGAAGCTTTCTTT. The chain combines TRBV3-1 with TRBJ1-1; weak D call: TRBD1 (5 bases). Trimming removed 6 bases from V and 1 base from J, with 12 bases in between. The CDR3 totals 14 residues. Germline V gene lookup returns CDR1 LGHDT and CDR2 YNNKEL (reference sequence).

The sample holds many counts of this clonotype. The chain links TRBV6-1 to TRBJ1-1; D remains unclear. The CDR3 sequence is 13 residues long. V dropped 0 bases and J dropped 6 bases, with 8 bases sitting between them. Germline CDR1 MNHNS, CDR2 SASEGT. CDR3 region: CASSEAWSPEAFF. In nucleotides, the CDR3 is TGTGCCAGCAGTGAAGCCTGGTCCCCTGAAGCTTTCTTT.

V is TRBV5-1 and J is TRBJ1-1; D gene unclear. V was shortened by 4 bases and J by 1 base, with 14 bases between the two germline ends. Germline V lookup: CDR1 SGHRS, CDR2 YFSETQ. The CDR3 totals 15 residues. CDR3: CASSTLPGANTEAFF. The CDR3 DNA is TGCGCCAGCAGCACGCTACCGGGAGCGAACACTGAAGCTTTCTTT.

A note on this clonotype: A read error is possible here, since a much larger clone lies one base away. The rearrangement joins TRBV24-1 to TRBJ1-2; possibly TRBD1 for D (5 bases). Germline lookup yields CDR1 KGHDR and CDR2 SFDVKD. Trimming cost V 5 bases and J 7 bases, with 16 bases left between them. This CDR3 comprises 14 residues. DNA for the CDR3: TGTGCCACCAGTGGAGCAGGGACCGACTGTGGCTACACCTTC. Amino acids: CATSGAGTDCGYTF.

The chain joins TRBV6-1 to TRBJ1-1, with D maybe TRBD1 (6 bases). CDR3 size: 14 residues. V lost 6 bases and J 8 bases, leaving 19 bases between the germline ends. Germline V gives CDR1 MNHNS, CDR2 SASEGT. The chain's CDR3 is CASSLRTANKEAFF. CDR3 nucleotide sequence: TGTGCCAGCAGCCTCAGGACAGCGAACAAGGAAGCTTTCTTT.

The chain has TRBV20-1 and TRBJ1-4; weak D call: TRBD1 (5 bases). Trimming cost V 2 bases and J 0 bases, with 13 bases left between them. Germline loops: CDR1 DFQATT, CDR2 SNEGSKA (reference sequence). The CDR3 is made up of 16 amino acids. The CDR3 DNA reads TGCAGTGCTAGATTCCTTCCAGGGTCAACTAATGAAAAACTGTTTTTT. Its protein product is CSARFLPGSTNEKLFF.

The chain joins TRBV7-6 to TRBJ2-3; 12 bases are shared with TRBD1. Trimming cost V 5 bases and J 7 bases; bases outside gene matches: 4. The CDR3 runs 14 residues. CDR1 is SGHVS and CDR2 is FNYEAQ in the germline V gene. The CDR3 region has the DNA TGTGCCAGCAGCGCGGGACAGGGGGCTTATACGCAGTATTTT. It translates to CASSAGQGAYTQYF. Together with reference TRBV7-6 and TRBJ2-3, the CDR3 gives the full variable domain: GAGVSQSPRYKVTKRGQDVALRCDPISGHVSLYWYRQALGQGPEFLTYFNYEAQQDKSGLPNDRFSAERPEGSISTLTIQRTEQRDSAMYRCASSAGQGAYTQYFGPGTRLTVL.

V usage is TRBV18 and J usage is TRBJ1-2; D is ambiguous. The CDR3 loop spans 14 amino acids. From germline, CDR1 is KGHSH and CDR2 LQKENI. Trimming took off 5 bases at V and 1 base at J, with 11 bases between the two ends. CDR3 loop: CASSNAGDNYGYTF. In nucleotides, the CDR3 is TGTGCCAGCTCAAACGCGGGTGATAACTATGGCTACACCTTC. The full variable domain, rest sourced from reference TRBV18 and TRBJ1-2, is NAGVMQNPRHLVRRRGQEARLRCSPMKGHSHVYWYRQLPEEGLKFMVYLQKENIIDESGMPKERFSAEFPKEGPSILRIQQVVRGDSAAYFCASSNAGDNYGYTFGSGTRLTVV.

The chain joins TRBV20-1 to TRBJ2-1, with TRBD2 matching over 15 bases. There are 16 residues in the CDR3. Trimming took 5 bases from V and 9 from J; bases not matched to a gene: 11. Per germline, CDR1 DFQATT and CDR2 SNEGSKA (reference sequence). For the CDR3, the DNA is TGCAGTGCTTCCGGACTAGCGGGGGGGCCGATGTTTGAGCAGTTCTTC. Protein sequence: CSASGLAGGPMFEQFF.

This clonotype appeared a few times. J is TRBJ2-5 and V is TRBV12-3 or TRBV12-4; TRBD1 matches 7 bases. The J segment lost 1 base and the V segment lost 4 bases, leaving 6 bases of the junction unmatched. CDR3 size: 15 residues. The CDR3: CASSYPGQLQETQYF. The CDR3 DNA follows: TGTGCCAGCAGTTATCCGGGACAGCTCCAAGAGACCCAGTACTTC.

This clonotype was recorded many times. The chain joins TRBV12-3 or TRBV12-4 to TRBJ2-3; 7 bases are a match to TRBD2. This CDR3 is built from 15 residues. The V gene end was trimmed by 7 bases and the J gene end by 4 bases; junction bases not matched to a gene: 11. DNA of the CDR3: TGTGCCAGCAACCCAAGGGAGGGAATGGCAGATACGCAGTATTTT. This encodes CASNPREGMADTQYF.

This clonotype was counted a few times. The rearrangement links TRBV29-1 to TRBJ2-2; D is unresolved. The V end was cut by 6 bases, the J end by 0 bases, with 8 bases between. The CDR3 covers 13 residues. Germline V gene sequence: CDR1 SQVTM, CDR2 ANQGSEA. CDR3 DNA sequence: TGCAGCGTAGCAACACCGAACACCGGGGAGCTGTTTTTT. It codes for CSVATPNTGELFF.

This clonotype has a count of ten or more. The rearrangement joins TRBV11-3 to TRBJ1-1; maybe TRBD1 (5 bases). V dropped 5 bases and J dropped 2 bases, with 18 bases sitting between them. The CDR3 is 16 amino acids. Germline V CDR1 and CDR2: SGHNT, YENEEA. The CDR3 DNA follows: TGTGCCAGCAGCCCCCGGTTGGGACTCAGCAACACTGAAGCTTTCTTT. Its protein product is CASSPRLGLSNTEAFF.

This clonotype was observed a few times. The chain couples TRBV2 to TRBJ1-1; D remains ambiguous. Trimming stripped 5 bases from V and 1 base from J, with 20 bases between. The CDR3 runs 17 residues. From germline, CDR1 is SNHLY and CDR2 FYNNEI. The CDR3 sequence: CASSYIAGHSQNTEAFF. The CDR3, as DNA: TGTGCCAGCAGTTACATTGCGGGTCACAGCCAGAACACTGAAGCTTTCTTT.

This clonotype has just a few counts. This chain joins TRBV7-9 and TRBJ1-1; D might be TRBD1 (6 bases). The CDR3 sequence is 18 residues long. From germline, CDR1 is SEHNR and CDR2 FQNEAQ (reference sequence). V lost 3 bases and J lost 1, with 21 bases in between. DNA of the CDR3: TGTGCCAGCAGCTTTTTATACCAAAGGGACATCCAGAACACTGAAGCTTTCTTT. Its translation: CASSFLYQRDIQNTEAFF.

In its sample, this clonotype was seen many times. The chain links TRBV11-2 to TRBJ1-2; D not certain. The ends were cut back, 3 bases at V and 6 bases at J, with 8 bases in the middle. This CDR3 region has 12 residues. From germline, CDR1 is SGHAT and CDR2 FQNNGV. The CDR3 bases are TGTGCCAGCAGCTTCGGTCTCGATGGCTACACCTTC. Residues: CASSFGLDGYTF.

Ten or more counts support this clonotype. The genes are TRBV3-1 and TRBJ2-2; 7 nucleotides agree with TRBD1. This CDR3 is built from 15 residues. J gave up 1 base and V 1 base, and 0 bases lay outside the gene matches. In germline, CDR1 is LGHDT, CDR2 YNNKEL (reference sequence). CDR3 DNA sequence: TGTGCCAGCAGCCAAGGGACAGGGAACACCGGGGAGCTGTTTTTT. Protein: CASSQGTGNTGELFF. Using reference TRBV3-1 and TRBJ2-2 for the parts outside the CDR3, the full variable domain is DTAVSQTPKYLVTQMGNDKSIKCEQNLGHDTMYWYKQDSKKFLKIMFSYNNKELIINETVPNRFSPKSPDKAHLNLHINSLELGDSAVYFCASSQGTGNTGELFFGEGSRLTVL.

On this clonotype itself: A read error may account for a junction end that differs from germline. The genes are TRBV20-1 and TRBJ2-2; a possible D gene is TRBD2 (5 bases). Germline V gene lookup returns CDR1 DFQATT and CDR2 SNEGSKA (reference sequence). The CDR3 covers 11 residues. The CDR3 protein is CSARNTGEPFF. In DNA, the CDR3 is TGCAGTGCTAGGAACACCGGGGAGCCGTTTTTT.

This clonotype occurred many times. This chain uses TRBV6-1 with TRBJ1-1; TRBD1 is a possible D gene (5 bases). This CDR3 comprises 15 residues. The germline gives CDR1 MNHNS, CDR2 SASEGT. Trimming took off 5 bases at V and 5 bases at J, with 18 bases between the two ends. CDR3 amino acids: CASSSAQGVGTEAFF. CDR3 in DNA: TGTGCCAGCAGTTCGGCGCAGGGAGTGGGGACTGAAGCTTTCTTT.

The rearrangement joins TRBV2 to TRBJ2-2, with 10 bases matching TRBD2. The CDR3 runs 15 residues. V was clipped by 6 bases and J by 7 bases; unmatched bases: 8. Per the germline V gene, CDR1 is SNHLY and CDR2 is FYNNEI. DNA of the CDR3: TGTGCCAGCAGGGGGAGCGGGGGGGCCTTCGGGGAGCTGTTTTTT. The encoded protein is CASRGSGGAFGELFF. The full variable domain, completed using reference TRBV2 and TRBJ2-2, is EPEVTQTPSHQVTQMGQEVILRCVPISNHLYFYWYRQILGQKVEFLVSFYNNEISEKSEIFDDQFSVERPDGSNFTLKIRSTKLEDSAMYFCASRGSGGAFGELFFGEGSRLTVL.

The chain links TRBV7-3 to TRBJ1-5, with a weak D call TRBD1 (6 bases). This CDR3 comprises 15 residues. The V gene lost 4 bases and the J gene lost 4 bases, with 14 bases spanning the gap. In germline, CDR1 is SGHTA, CDR2 FQGTGA. The CDR3 DNA sequence: TGTGCCAGCAGCTCCGACAGGTCTTGGAATCAGCCCCAGCATTTT. This sequence encodes CASSSDRSWNQPQHF.

A few counts support this clonotype. J is TRBJ2-3 and V is TRBV7-9, with TRBD2 as a possible D gene (5 bases). Germline V gives CDR1 SEHNR, CDR2 FQNEAQ (reference sequence). The CDR3 runs to 13 residues. V was trimmed by 5 bases and J by 5 bases, leaving 11 bases between them. CDR3 nucleotides: TGTGCCAGCAGCGACCCACTAGAAGATACGCAGTATTTT. Protein sequence: CASSDPLEDTQYF.

The sample holds many counts of this clonotype. The rearrangement uses TRBV6-1 and TRBJ2-3; TRBD2 agrees at 10 bases. The V segment lost 3 bases and the J segment 4 bases; nucleotides outside the gene matches: 4. CDR3 length: 15 residues. Germline V gene sequence: CDR1 MNHNS, CDR2 SASEGT. CDR3 bases: TGTGCCAGCAGTGAGCTAGCGGGGGCTGCAGATACGCAGTATTTT. Its protein product is CASSELAGAADTQYF.